A selection of T cell receptor beta chains follows, all from one sample in a study of T cell clonotyping in hematopoietic cell transplantation. Using immunoSEQ multiplex PCR, the repertoire was profiled, and TCRdb retains in-frame clones only, with some absent. The sample has about 7,700 clones, about 94% seen once. This specimen was peripheral blood mononuclear cells, taken 30 days after allogeneic stem cell transplant. Receptors were obtained from a male patient in his sixties who had an allogeneic stem cell transplant from an unrelated donor, so T cells may come from the graft donor. Some clones in this sample may be carry-over from other donors' samples. Each CDR3 is given with its conserved first and last residue. The D gene is left open where the match is weak. Clone size is shown for a subset of rows, as once, few, many or a class of expanded clone.

V	size	J	D	CDR3	DNA
TRBV7-2	NA	TRBJ1-1	NA	CASSTIFRVRRTEAFF	TGTGCCAGCAGCACGATTTTCAGGGTACGGAGGACTGAAGCTTTCTTT
TRBV9	NA	TRBJ2-7	TRBD2	CASSVGAGVHEQYF	TGTGCCAGCAGCGTAGGGGCGGGAGTCCACGAGCAGTACTTC
TRBV11-2	NA	TRBJ1-1	NA	CASSRDWVLVGAFF	TGTGCCAGCAGCCGCGACTGGGTGTTAGTGGGAGCTTTCTTT
TRBV16	NA	TRBJ2-7	TRBD1	CASSQSVPSGTGDGEQYF	TGTGCCAGCAGCCAATCGGTGCCCTCCGGGACAGGGGACGGCGAGCAGTACTTC
TRBV28	NA	TRBJ2-1	NA	CASSSGSPGGNEQFF	TGTGCCAGCAGTTCCGGAAGTCCCGGAGGCAATGAGCAGTTCTTC
TRBV28	NA	TRBJ1-4	NA	CASSVGEEKLFF	TGTGCCAGCAGTGTGGGGGAGGAAAAACTGTTTTTT
TRBV18	NA	TRBJ1-5	TRBD1	CASSKGTANQPQHF	TGTGCCAGCTCTAAGGGGACAGCAAATCAGCCCCAGCATTTT
TRBV6-4	NA	TRBJ1-5	NA	CARPQWIKLRSNQPQHF	TGTGCCAGACCACAGTGGATTAAACTTAGGAGCAATCAGCCCCAGCATTTT
TRBV5-1	NA	TRBJ2-7	NA	CASSFPPLTKGMGYEQYF	TGCGCCAGCAGCTTTCCCCCGCTGACAAAAGGGATGGGGTACGAGCAGTACTTC
TRBV7-2	NA	TRBJ1-3	NA	CASSFWSQPSSGNTIYF	TGTGCCAGCAGCTTCTGGTCGCAGCCTAGCTCTGGAAACACCATATATTTT
TRBV27	NA	TRBJ1-3	NA	CASSLRGGGGGNTIYF	TGTGCCAGCAGTTTAAGGGGCGGGGGGGGAGGAAACACCATATATTTT
TRBV27	NA	TRBJ2-7	TRBD2	CASSSKKIAGERYEQYF	TGTGCCAGCAGTTCAAAGAAAATAGCGGGAGAGCGCTACGAGCAGTACTTC
TRBV29-1	NA	TRBJ1-1	NA	CSVEQGLNTEAFF	TGCAGCGTTGAACAGGGACTGAACACTGAAGCTTTCTTT
TRBV19	once	TRBJ2-5	NA	CASRDGFETQYF	TGTGCCAGTAGGGACGGATTTGAGACCCAGTACTTC
TRBV5-1	NA	TRBJ2-7	NA	CASSGGARGEQYF	TGCGCCAGCAGCGGGGGGGCTCGGGGCGAGCAGTACTTC
TRBV4-1	NA	TRBJ2-5	NA	CASSQGRSQYF	TGCGCCAGCAGCCAGGGGCGGTCCCAGTACTTC
TRBV27	NA	TRBJ1-1	TRBD1	CASSFRQGATEAFF	TGTGCCAGCAGTTTCCGACAGGGGGCCACTGAAGCTTTCTTT
TRBV5-6	NA	TRBJ2-2	TRBD2	CASRFRASGGRGELFF	TGTGCCAGCAGGTTTAGGGCTAGCGGGGGTCGCGGGGAGCTGTTTTTT
TRBV19	NA	TRBJ1-5	NA	CASSWGTSNQPQHF	TGTGCCAGTAGTTGGGGCACAAGCAATCAGCCCCAGCATTTT
TRBV9	once	TRBJ2-1	TRBD2	CASTSGTSGYNEQFF	TGTGCCAGCACCTCCGGGACTAGCGGCTACAATGAGCAGTTCTTC
TRBV7-8	NA	TRBJ1-5	TRBD1	CASSPRSGGFDQPQHF	TGTGCCAGCAGCCCCAGGTCAGGGGGGTTTGATCAGCCCCAGCATTTT
TRBV7-8	NA	TRBJ2-7	TRBD2	CASSLFGGGDSHYGQYF	TGTGCCAGCAGCTTATTTGGCGGGGGGGACAGTCATTACGGACAGTACTTC
TRBV28	NA	TRBJ2-5	TRBD2	CASSPPWPPPEGREAGAQYF	TGTGCCAGCAGTCCACCTTGGCCACCCCCCGAGGGCCGAGAAGCGGGGGCCCAGTACTTC
TRBV11-2	NA	TRBJ1-1	NA	CASSPPGPGTTFGAFF	TGTGCCAGCAGCCCACCCGGACCCGGGACCACTTTTGGAGCTTTCTTT
TRBV27	NA	TRBJ1-2	TRBD1	CASRGPGQGAYGYTF	TGTGCCAGCAGGGGCCCGGGACAGGGGGCTTATGGCTACACCTTC
TRBV10-1	once	TRBJ2-7	NA	CASSESGPKGQYF	TGCGCCAGCAGTGAGTCGGGCCCCAAGGGGCAGTACTTC
TRBV5-4	NA	TRBJ2-1	TRBD1	CASSSRDRDPNEQFF	TGTGCCAGCAGCTCGCGGGACAGGGACCCCAATGAGCAGTTCTTC
TRBV2	NA	TRBJ1-1	NA	CASSQGQGVSYTEAFF	TGTGCCAGCAGCCAGGGGCAGGGTGTATCGTACACTGAAGCTTTCTTT
TRBV19	NA	TRBJ1-5	NA	CASSPGQKNQPQHF	TGTGCCAGTAGTCCCGGACAGAAGAATCAGCCCCAGCATTTT
TRBV7-9	NA	TRBJ2-5	NA	CASSLGALETQYF	TGTGCCAGCAGCTTAGGGGCGCTAGAGACCCAGTACTTC
TRBV12-5	NA	TRBJ1-2	TRBD1	CASGLVLGSGQGIDYGYTF	TGTGCTAGTGGTTTGGTACTCGGTTCGGGACAGGGAATTGACTATGGCTACACCTTC
TRBV4-3	NA	TRBJ2-2	NA	CASSPLLVSGELFF	TGCGCCAGCAGCCCCCTACTGGTTTCCGGGGAGCTGTTTTTT
TRBV5-1	NA	TRBJ2-3	NA	CASRWDTDTQYF	TGCGCCAGCAGGTGGGACACAGATACGCAGTATTTT
TRBV10-3	NA	TRBJ1-2	NA	CAIREDPGVYGYTF	TGTGCCATCAGGGAGGATCCCGGGGTCTATGGCTACACCTTC
TRBV5-1	NA	TRBJ1-1	NA	CASSSGTLLTEAFF	TGCGCCAGCAGCTCAGGGACCCTCCTAACGGAAGCTTTCTTT
TRBV5-1	NA	TRBJ2-3	NA	CASSLRGGVRTFQPSTDTQYF	TGCGCCAGCAGCTTGAGGGGGGGAGTGCGGACATTTCAGCCTAGCACAGATACGCAGTATTTT
TRBV6-1	NA	TRBJ1-5	NA	CASNLDPQPQHF	TGTGCCAGCAATCTGGACCCTCAGCCCCAGCATTTT